The rows below give T cell receptor beta chains drawn from one sample of a study of shared clonotypes between healthy human individuals. The protocol was immunoSEQ multiplex PCR, while the TCRdb copy is restricted to in-frame clones and leaves out a portion. The sample shows roughly 1,100,000 clones, around 76% of them seen only once. The sequenced material came from memory CD4+ T cells sorted from blood. These receptors were taken from a man aged 18 to 30 in good health. Each CDR3 is given with its conserved first and last residue. The order of the fields is D gene, clone size, J gene, V gene, CDR3 protein, CDR3 DNA. A D gene is named only where the DNA matches it firmly. Clone sizes are given selectively: once, few, many, or a class where the clone is expanded.

D: NA
size: NA
J: TRBJ2-1
V: TRBV5-1
CDR3: CASSGSSGNEQFF
DNA: TGCGCCAGCTCGGGATCCTCCGGGAATGAGCAGTTCTTC

D: TRBD2
size: NA
J: TRBJ2-7
V: TRBV10-3
CDR3: CATEKRESSYEQYF
DNA: TGTGCCACTGAGAAGCGGGAGAGCTCCTACGAGCAGTACTTC

D: NA
size: NA
J: TRBJ2-7
V: TRBV9
CDR3: CASSPLARGAGYEQYF
DNA: TGTGCCAGCAGCCCCCTGGCTCGGGGCGCGGGGTACGAGCAGTACTTC

D: NA
size: NA
J: TRBJ1-1
V: TRBV27
CDR3: CASSLWGAGMNTEAFF
DNA: TGTGCCAGCAGTTTATGGGGGGCAGGGATGAACACTGAAGCTTTCTTT

D: TRBD2
size: NA
J: TRBJ2-6
V: TRBV5-1
CDR3: CASSLLAGAGANVLTF
DNA: TGCGCCAGCAGCTTGTTAGCGGGGGCTGGGGCCAACGTCCTGACTTTC

D: NA
size: NA
J: TRBJ1-5
V: TRBV28
CDR3: CASGGLSNQPQHF
DNA: TGTGCCAGTGGGGGACTTAGCAATCAGCCCCAGCATTTT

D: TRBD1
size: NA
J: TRBJ1-4
V: TRBV30
CDR3: CAWRDYGTGNEKLFF
DNA: TGTGCCTGGAGAGACTACGGGACAGGGAATGAAAAACTGTTTTTT

D: TRBD1
size: NA
J: TRBJ1-1
V: TRBV27
CDR3: CASSTDRENTNKLAFF
DNA: TGTGCCAGCTCGACCGACAGGGAGAATACTAACAAGTTAGCTTTCTTT

D: NA
size: NA
J: TRBJ2-7
V: TRBV10-2
CDR3: CASSGYYEQYF
DNA: TGCGCCAGCAGTGGTTACTACGAGCAGTACTTC

D: TRBD1
size: NA
J: TRBJ2-7
V: TRBV30
CDR3: CAWSDRGRVLAEQYF
DNA: TGTGCCTGGAGTGACAGGGGTCGGGTCCTTGCTGAGCAGTACTTC

D: TRBD2
size: NA
J: TRBJ2-1
V: TRBV7-6
CDR3: CASSLAGSGGAYEQFF
DNA: TGTGCCAGCAGCTTAGCGGGTAGCGGGGGGGCGTATGAGCAGTTCTTC

D: NA
size: NA
J: TRBJ1-2
V: TRBV30
CDR3: CAWRGPLQPNYGYTF
DNA: TGTGCCTGGAGGGGGCCCCTCCAACCTAACTATGGCTACACCTTC

D: NA
size: NA
J: TRBJ1-1
V: TRBV19
CDR3: CASREAGLNTEAFF
DNA: TGTGCCAGTAGAGAAGCAGGGTTGAACACTGAAGCTTTCTTT

D: TRBD1
size: few
J: TRBJ2-3
V: TRBV29-1
CDR3: CSVIAIGAGGTDTQYF
DNA: TGCAGCGTTATTGCCATCGGGGCAGGGGGTACAGATACGCAGTATTTT

D: TRBD1
size: NA
J: TRBJ1-1
V: TRBV28
CDR3: CASISGGNTEAFF
DNA: TGTGCCAGCATTTCAGGGGGGAACACTGAAGCTTTCTTT

D: NA
size: NA
J: TRBJ1-2
V: TRBV5-1
CDR3: CASSRLTGNYGYTF
DNA: TGCGCCAGCAGCCGACTTACAGGGAACTATGGCTACACCTTC

D: NA
size: NA
J: TRBJ1-2
V: TRBV5-1
CDR3: CASSPIGAYYGYTF
DNA: TGCGCCAGCAGCCCCATCGGCGCTTACTATGGCTACACCTTC

D: NA
size: NA
J: TRBJ1-2
V: TRBV6-6
CDR3: CASSYAVGSDYGYTF
DNA: TGTGCCAGCAGTTACGCCGTAGGCAGCGACTATGGCTACACCTTC

D: TRBD2
size: NA
J: TRBJ2-5
V: TRBV6-1
CDR3: CASTRTSRSTQYF
DNA: TGTGCCAGCACCCGGACTAGCCGCTCTACCCAGTACTTC

D: NA
size: NA
J: TRBJ2-7
V: TRBV7-2
CDR3: CASSLEGTAPGEQYF
DNA: TGTGCCAGCAGCTTAGAAGGGACGGCCCCTGGGGAGCAGTACTTC

D: TRBD2
size: NA
J: TRBJ2-7
V: TRBV10-1
CDR3: CASSESRAGRVGEQYF
DNA: TGCGCCAGCAGTGAGTCGAGGGCAGGGAGGGTTGGCGAGCAGTACTTC

D: NA
size: few
J: TRBJ2-3
V: TRBV18
CDR3: CASSPPGTDTQYF
DNA: TGTGCCAGCTCACCACCGGGCACAGATACGCAGTATTTT

D: TRBD2
size: NA
J: TRBJ2-2
V: TRBV2
CDR3: CASSEASGGYTGELFF
DNA: TGTGCCAGCAGTGAAGCTAGCGGGGGATACACCGGGGAGCTGTTTTTT

D: NA
size: NA
J: TRBJ2-7
V: TRBV11-2
CDR3: CASSLGPEYEQYF
DNA: TGTGCCAGCAGCTTGGGGCCCGAGTACGAGCAGTACTTC

D: TRBD1
size: NA
J: TRBJ1-3
V: TRBV4-1
CDR3: CASSQTLDRPSSGNTIYF
DNA: TGCGCCAGCAGCCAGACATTGGACAGGCCGAGCTCTGGAAACACCATATATTTT

D: NA
size: NA
J: TRBJ2-7
V: TRBV6-5
CDR3: CASRIRHYEQYF
DNA: TGTGCCAGCAGAATACGGCACTACGAGCAGTACTTC

D: NA
size: NA
J: TRBJ2-7
V: TRBV6-5
CDR3: CASVSTGFTYEQYF
DNA: TGTGCCAGCGTCTCGACTGGATTCACGTACGAGCAGTACTTC

D: NA
size: NA
J: TRBJ1-3
V: TRBV28
CDR3: CASSPGNTIYF
DNA: TGTGCCAGCAGTCCAGGAAACACCATATATTTT

D: TRBD1
size: NA
J: TRBJ2-7
V: TRBV28
CDR3: CASQISGQHEQYF
DNA: TGTGCCAGCCAAATTTCGGGACAGCACGAGCAGTACTTC

D: NA
size: once
J: TRBJ1-4
V: TRBV5-1
CDR3: CASSSVGGPTANEKLFF
DNA: TGCGCCAGCAGCTCCGTGGGGGGGCCTACAGCTAATGAAAAACTGTTTTTT

D: TRBD2
size: once
J: TRBJ2-7
V: TRBV6-6
CDR3: CASSFQGGGTPYEQYF
DNA: TGTGCCAGCAGTTTCCAGGGCGGGGGGACACCCTACGAGCAGTACTTC

D: NA
size: once
J: TRBJ2-3
V: TRBV30
CDR3: CAWRQQPQMGTQYF
DNA: TGTGCCTGGAGGCAGCAACCACAGATGGGCACGCAGTATTTT

D: TRBD2
size: NA
J: TRBJ2-5
V: TRBV12-5
CDR3: CASGSGLVEETQYF
DNA: TGTGCTAGTGGCTCCGGACTAGTCGAAGAGACCCAGTACTTC

D: NA
size: few
J: TRBJ1-2
V: TRBV5-1
CDR3: CASSFSPSGYTF
DNA: TGTGCCAGCAGCTTCTCCCCGAGTGGCTACACCTTC

D: TRBD1
size: NA
J: TRBJ1-1
V: TRBV29-1
CDR3: CSVQPGGYTEAFF
DNA: TGCAGCGTCCAACCAGGGGGGTACACTGAAGCTTTCTTT

D: TRBD2
size: NA
J: TRBJ2-1
V: TRBV5-1
CDR3: CASSLPSGGASYEQFF
DNA: TGCGCCAGCAGTCTACCTAGCGGGGGCGCTTCCTATGAGCAGTTCTTC

D: TRBD2
size: NA
J: TRBJ2-1
V: TRBV2
CDR3: CASSEAGTSGRKRGSYNEQFF
DNA: TGTGCCAGCAGTGAAGCCGGGACTAGCGGGAGGAAAAGGGGCTCCTACAATGAGCAGTTCTTC

D: TRBD2
size: once
J: TRBJ2-1
V: TRBV7-9
CDR3: CASSQRASGYYNEQFF
DNA: TGTGCCAGCAGCCAGAGGGCTAGCGGATACTACAATGAGCAGTTCTTC

D: NA
size: NA
J: TRBJ2-6
V: TRBV14
CDR3: CASSMPGANVLTF
DNA: TGTGCCAGCAGTATGCCTGGGGCCAACGTCCTGACTTTC

D: TRBD1
size: NA
J: TRBJ1-1
V: TRBV15
CDR3: CATSRDRQGARIEAFF
DNA: TGTGCCACCAGCAGAGACCGACAGGGGGCGAGGATTGAAGCTTTCTTT

D: NA
size: NA
J: TRBJ1-2
V: TRBV7-2
CDR3: CASRRGVGYGYTF
DNA: TGTGCCAGCAGAAGGGGTGTGGGATATGGCTACACCTTC

D: NA
size: NA
J: TRBJ2-7
V: TRBV18
CDR3: CASSPKSSPYEQYF
DNA: TGTGCCAGCTCACCCAAAAGCTCACCCTACGAGCAGTACTTC

D: NA
size: few
J: TRBJ1-1
V: TRBV28
CDR3: CASTQGITEAFF
DNA: TGTGCCAGCACCCAGGGGATCACTGAAGCTTTCTTT

D: NA
size: NA
J: TRBJ2-2
V: TRBV18
CDR3: CASSPTDRPNTGELFF
DNA: TGTGCCAGCTCACCAACCGACAGGCCGAACACCGGGGAGCTGTTTTTT

D: NA
size: NA
J: TRBJ1-5
V: TRBV10-3
CDR3: CAISESQYQPQHF
DNA: TGTGCCATCAGTGAGTCCCAGTATCAGCCCCAGCATTTT

D: NA
size: NA
J: TRBJ2-1
V: TRBV2
CDR3: CASRAGGVRNNEQFF
DNA: TGTGCCAGCAGGGCCGGCGGGGTACGAAACAATGAGCAGTTCTTC

D: NA
size: NA
J: TRBJ2-7
V: TRBV11-2
CDR3: CASSRQLYEQYF
DNA: TGTGCCAGCAGCAGACAACTATACGAGCAGTACTTC

D: TRBD1
size: NA
J: TRBJ2-6
V: TRBV7-3
CDR3: CASSPGTVTTGANVLTF
DNA: TGTGCCAGCAGCCCCGGGACAGTGACTACTGGGGCCAACGTCCTGACTTTC

D: NA
size: NA
J: TRBJ1-5
V: TRBV5-6
CDR3: CASSLGTAKGNQPQHF
DNA: TGTGCCAGCAGCTTGGGCACCGCCAAGGGCAATCAGCCCCAGCATTTT

D: NA
size: few
J: TRBJ2-7
V: TRBV29-1
CDR3: CSVRFGAYEQYF
DNA: TGCAGCGTTCGATTTGGGGCCTACGAGCAGTACTTC

D: NA
size: NA
J: TRBJ2-4
V: TRBV6-6
CDR3: CASSTTDLAKNIQYF
DNA: TGTGCCAGCAGTACGACAGATCTAGCCAAAAACATTCAGTACTTC

D: NA
size: NA
J: TRBJ2-2
V: TRBV27
CDR3: CASSRLGGELFF
DNA: TGTGCCAGCAGTCGGCTGGGCGGGGAGCTGTTTTTT

D: NA
size: few
J: TRBJ1-5
V: TRBV7-2
CDR3: CASSLGGAGQPQHF
DNA: TGTGCCAGCAGCTTAGGGGGGGCTGGTCAGCCCCAGCATTTT

D: NA
size: NA
J: TRBJ1-2
V: TRBV6-1
CDR3: CASSAGRAYGYTF
DNA: TGTGCCAGCAGTGCCGGTAGGGCCTATGGCTACACCTTC

D: TRBD1
size: NA
J: TRBJ2-4
V: TRBV9
CDR3: CASSSRTGLIQYF
DNA: TGTGCCAGCAGCTCCCGGACAGGGCTTATTCAGTACTTC

D: TRBD2
size: NA
J: TRBJ2-1
V: TRBV6-5
CDR3: CASSYHGGGNNEQFF
DNA: TGTGCCAGCAGTTACCACGGGGGGGGCAACAATGAGCAGTTCTTC